These 19 T cell receptor beta chains came from one sample sequenced in a study of radiation and T cells in renal cell carcinoma. Libraries were prepared by immunoSEQ multiplex PCR; TCRdb keeps only in-frame clonotypes and omits some of them. The table includes just over 95,000 clones, about 79% detected once. Stated time point: blood 4 weeks post-SBRT, at nephrectomy. Treatment of the sample: 15 Gy SBRT to primary tumor, nephrectomy 4 weeks later. This sample comprised blood, obtained from a patient whose treatment included radiotherapy and nephrectomy. These TCRs come from a man in his sixties with renal cell carcinoma.

This sequence joins TRBV14 and TRBJ1-2, with 8 nucleotides matching TRBD1. With 2 bases clipped from V and 4 bases from J, the junction kept 6 bases outside the gene matches. The CDR3 runs to 15 residues. CDR1 and CDR2 (germline): SGHDN, FVKESK. CDR3 region: CASSQNRQGLYGYTF. CDR3 in DNA: TGTGCCAGCAGCCAAAATCGACAGGGGCTCTATGGCTACACCTTC.

The rearrangement uses TRBV10-3 and TRBJ1-1; 8 nucleotides agree with TRBD1. The J segment lost 4 bases and the V segment lost 0 bases, leaving 13 bases of the junction unmatched. The CDR3 is 18 residues long. CDR1 is ENHRY and CDR2 is SYGVKD in the germline V gene. In DNA, the CDR3 is TGTGCCATCAGTGAGTCGAGCCGGACAGGGAGGCTTGGCACTGAAGCTTTCTTT. Its protein is CAISESSRTGRLGTEAFF.

The V gene is TRBV28, the J gene TRBJ1-2; 8 bases fit TRBD1. Germline CDR1 is MDHEN and CDR2 is SYDVKM. CDR3 length equals 13 residues. J lost 3 bases, V lost 10 bases, and 7 bases had no gene match. In DNA form, the CDR3 reads TGTGCCACCTTCGACAGGGGCGACTATGGCTACACCTTC. Its translation is CATFDRGDYGYTF.

The V and J genes are TRBV11-2 and TRBJ2-7, with D unclear. The CDR3 runs to 15 residues. V gave up 5 bases and J gave up 6 bases, with 20 bases separating them. Germline assignment: CDR1 SGHAT and CDR2 FQNNGV. The CDR3 sequence is CASSRLQTPWGEQYF. The CDR3 DNA reads as TGTGCCAGCAGCCGTCTCCAGACCCCCTGGGGCGAGCAGTACTTC.

V gene TRBV10-3 combines with J gene TRBJ2-5, with 8 bases fitting TRBD1. Losses at the gene ends were 7 bases for V and 5 bases for J; bases not matched to a gene: 6. CDR1 and CDR2 from the germline V gene are ENHRY and SYGVKD. The CDR3 is made up of 13 amino acids. The CDR3, as DNA: TGTGCCATCAAGGCTAGACAGGGGGAGACCCAGTACTTC. Its translation is CAIKARQGETQYF.

The chain uses TRBV7-3 and TRBJ2-5; TRBD2 is a possible D gene (6 bases). Germline loops: CDR1 SGHTA, CDR2 FQGTGA. CDR3 size: 14 residues. Trimming shortened V by 2 bases and J by 5 bases, and 12 bases separated the two germline ends. In DNA form, the CDR3 reads TGTGCCAGCAGCTTAGGAGGGAGTGGGGAGACCCAGTACTTC. Protein: CASSLGGSGETQYF.

A remark on this clone: The junction departs from the called germline gene at one end, perhaps through a read error. The chain uses TRBV27 and TRBJ2-7; TRBD2 agrees at 10 bases. CDR1 MNHEY and CDR2 SMNVEV come from the germline V gene (reference sequence). This CDR3 has 14 amino acids. The CDR3 region has the DNA TGTGCCAGCAGGAAAGCGGGAGGGTCCTCCGAGCAGTACTTC. The encoded protein is CASRKAGGSSEQYF.

V gene TRBV4-2 combines with J gene TRBJ2-5; 9 nucleotides align to TRBD2. The CDR3 sequence is 18 residues long. The ends lost 0 bases at V and 0 bases at J; junction bases unmatched: 8. Per the germline V gene, CDR1 is LGHNA and CDR2 is YNFKEQ. The CDR3 reads CASSQDSSLAGNQETQYF. For the CDR3, the DNA is TGTGCCAGCAGCCAAGATTCCTCGCTAGCGGGGAACCAAGAGACCCAGTACTTC.

V and J are TRBV10-3 and TRBJ2-6; D call uncertain. The CDR3 extends over 14 amino acids. Per the germline V gene, CDR1 is ENHRY and CDR2 is SYGVKD. Trimming took off 6 bases at V and 1 base at J, with 7 bases between the two ends. The CDR3 region has the DNA TGTGCCATCAGCGAGAATTCTGGGGCCAACGTCCTGACTTTC. Its translation: CAISENSGANVLTF.

V and J are TRBV28 and TRBJ1-2, with 8 bases aligning to TRBD1. The ends lost 10 bases at V and 8 bases at J; junction bases unmatched: 9. The CDR3 loop spans 12 amino acids. The V gene's germline CDR1 is MDHEN and CDR2 SYDVKM. CDR3 amino acids: CATQRDRRGYTF. CDR3 nucleotides: TGTGCCACCCAACGGGACAGGCGCGGCTACACCTTC.

The rearrangement joins TRBV4-2 to TRBJ1-6; maybe TRBD1 (6 bases). With 1 base removed from V and 10 bases from J, the gap between germline ends came to 11 bases. CDR3 size: 14 residues. CDR1 LGHNA and CDR2 YNFKEQ come from the germline V gene. The CDR3 sequence is CASSQVGGGSPLHF. CDR3 bases: TGTGCCAGCAGCCAAGTTGGGGGGGGCTCACCCCTCCACTTT.

The rearrangement joins TRBV7-3 to TRBJ2-1; 9 nucleotides align to TRBD1. The J segment lost 9 bases and the V segment lost 4 bases, leaving 10 bases of the junction unmatched. This CDR3 contains 15 residues. Germline CDR1 and CDR2: SGHTA and FQGTGA. CDR3 in amino acids: CASSSDRGSLGEQFF. The CDR3 DNA follows: TGTGCCAGCAGCTCGGACAGGGGTTCTTTAGGTGAGCAGTTCTTC.

The V and J genes are TRBV4-1 and TRBJ2-7; D is ambiguous. The CDR3 length is 13 residues. V was cut by 0 bases and J by 2 bases, with 5 bases left in between. Germline V gives CDR1 MGHRA, CDR2 YSYEKL. The CDR3 reads CASSQDRPYEQYF. The CDR3 DNA follows: TGCGCCAGCAGCCAAGATCGGCCCTACGAGCAGTACTTC.

The chain has TRBV7-2 and TRBJ2-7; D remains unclear. From germline, CDR1 is SGHTA and CDR2 FQGNSA. Trimming stripped 4 bases from V and 0 bases from J, with 16 bases between. CDR3 length: 16 residues. The CDR3 is CASSSVGPPSSYEQYF. For the CDR3, the DNA is TGTGCCAGCAGCTCCGTCGGACCCCCGAGCTCCTACGAGCAGTACTTC.

The CDR3 coding sequence is TGTGCCAGCAGACAGGGCCCCTACGAGCAGTACTTC. Its translation is CASRQGPYEQYF. The V call is TRBV2, the J call TRBJ2-7; D is possibly TRBD1 (6 bases). Germline V gene data show CDR1 as SNHLY and CDR2 as FYNNEI. This CDR3 has 12 amino acids. V lost 6 bases, J lost 2 bases, and 8 bases lay in between.

The genes are TRBV4-1 and TRBJ1-2, with D hard to call. The CDR3 is made up of 14 amino acids. V lost 7 bases and J 2 bases, leaving 14 bases between the germline ends. CDR1 is MGHRA, CDR2 YSYEKL, per germline. The CDR3: CASTLAPDNYGYTF. CDR3 DNA sequence: TGCGCCAGCACCCTAGCACCAGACAACTATGGCTACACCTTC.

With regard to this clone: A junction boundary mismatches the germline segment, possibly from a read error. V gene TRBV7-2 combines with J gene TRBJ1-2; perhaps TRBD1 as D (5 bases). This CDR3 contains 12 residues. Per germline, CDR1 SGHTA and CDR2 FQGNSA. The CDR3, as DNA: TGTGCCAGCAGCTTAGGATCCGGCAGGGCTAACTTC. This codes for CASSLGSGRANF. Full variable domain (rest looked up from reference TRBV7-2 and TRBJ1-2): GAGVSQSPSNKVTEKGKDVELRCDPISGHTALYWYRQSLGQGLEFLIYFQGNSAPDKSGLPSDRFSAERTGGSVSTLTIQRTQQEDSAVYLCASSLGSGRANFGSGTRLTVV.

The gene calls are TRBV6-1 and TRBJ1-1, with unresolved D. The CDR3 runs 14 residues. The germline V gene encodes CDR1 MNHNS and CDR2 SASEGT. V lost 1 base and J lost 8, with 14 bases in between. CDR3 residues: CASSEDGGSWEAFF. The CDR3 DNA is TGTGCCAGCAGTGAAGATGGTGGCAGTTGGGAAGCTTTCTTT.

The chain is built from TRBV7-8 and TRBJ1-3; D gene uncertain. V dropped 7 bases and J dropped 8 bases, with 9 bases sitting between them. The germline CDR1 and CDR2 sequences are SGHVS and FQNEAQ. The CDR3 is 11 residues long. This CDR3 reads CASTPGDTIYF. The CDR3 DNA reads TGTGCCAGCACCCCGGGTGACACCATATATTTT.